The present T cell receptor beta chain was sequenced within a study of T cell repertoires in cytomegalovirus infection. Study context: It was the public TCR beta signatures that indicated both CMV infection and matching HLA type. Study outcomes and limitations: Clonotype analysis showed dominance of the ex vivo response by HLA-C-restricted CMV-specific TCR beta clonotypes.

This clonotype was seen at least ten times. The antigen is not known. Sequence at one end of the junction differs from germline and may be a read error. This CDR3 comprises 16 residues. Germline CDR1 reads DFQATT; CDR2 reads SNEGSKA (reference sequence). Each CDR3 protein is one row after TCRdb ran MiXCR on the reads. The sample has 310,000 or so distinct CDR3 sequences; roughly a tenth are singletons. This sequence was found in a human donor in good health (CMV status not recorded). Some clones in this sample may be carry-over from other donors' samples. The chain carries TRBV20-1 and TRBJ2-1; TRBD2 aligns across 8 bases. Specimen: PBMCs. The CDR3 reads CSARGLAESSYNEQFF. Here the CDR3 DNA reads TGCAGTGCCAGAGGACTAGCCGAGAGCTCCTACAATGAGCAGTTCTTC.